The rows below give T cell receptor beta chains drawn from one sample of a study of cytomegalovirus exposure and HLA in healthy donors. Sequenced by immunoSEQ multiplex PCR; TCRdb stores in-frame clones only, minus some. The table has 110,000 to 150,000 clones, roughly 74% seen once. Sequencing was performed on PBMCs. These receptors all stem from a man between 35 and 55 years old in good health and CMV-seronegative. Each CDR3 is given with its conserved first and last residue. The D gene is left open where the match is weak. Not all rows give a size; the values are once, few, many and, for expanded clones, a class.

d_call: TRBD1
clone_size: NA
j_call: TRBJ2-2
v_call: TRBV10-3
cdr3_nt: TGTGCCATCAGTGAGTCGAGACAGGGCACCGGGGAGCTGTTTTTT
cdr3_aa: CAISESRQGTGELFF

d_call: NA
clone_size: NA
j_call: TRBJ2-5
v_call: TRBV5-6
cdr3_nt: TGTGCCAGCAGCTCCCCACGAGGCGCAGAGACCCAGTACTTC
cdr3_aa: CASSSPRGAETQYF

d_call: TRBD1
clone_size: NA
j_call: TRBJ1-3
v_call: TRBV28
cdr3_nt: TGTGCCGGGGGAACAGGGGGCTCCGCTGGAAACACCATATATTTT
cdr3_aa: CAGGTGGSAGNTIYF

d_call: NA
clone_size: NA
j_call: TRBJ1-1
v_call: TRBV7-9
cdr3_nt: TGTGCCAGCAGCTTAGGGATCGGGGACACTGAAGCTTTCTTT
cdr3_aa: CASSLGIGDTEAFF

d_call: TRBD1
clone_size: NA
j_call: TRBJ2-1
v_call: TRBV6-5
cdr3_nt: TGTGCCAGCCAGGGACAGGGGCACAATGAGCAGTTCTTC
cdr3_aa: CASQGQGHNEQFF

d_call: NA
clone_size: NA
j_call: TRBJ1-1
v_call: TRBV5-5
cdr3_nt: TGTGCCAGCAGCACGATCCCCGGACAGAACACTGAAGCTTTCTTT
cdr3_aa: CASSTIPGQNTEAFF

d_call: TRBD1
clone_size: NA
j_call: TRBJ2-1
v_call: TRBV5-1
cdr3_nt: TGCGCCAGCAGCTTACACGGGACAGGGGTGCTCAATGAGCAGTTCTTC
cdr3_aa: CASSLHGTGVLNEQFF

d_call: TRBD2
clone_size: NA
j_call: TRBJ2-1
v_call: TRBV28
cdr3_nt: TGTGCCAGCAGTTCCGGGGCGGGGGGGGCGTCCTACAATGAGCAGTTCTTC
cdr3_aa: CASSSGAGGASYNEQFF

d_call: NA
clone_size: NA
j_call: TRBJ2-3
v_call: TRBV5-1
cdr3_nt: TGCGCCAGCAATACGGGCACAGATACGCAGTATTTT
cdr3_aa: CASNTGTDTQYF

d_call: TRBD1
clone_size: few
j_call: TRBJ1-2
v_call: TRBV29-1
cdr3_nt: TGCAGCGTAGTCGAGGGGGCGGCGGGCTATGGCTACACCTTC
cdr3_aa: CSVVEGAAGYGYTF

d_call: NA
clone_size: NA
j_call: TRBJ1-5
v_call: TRBV7-2
cdr3_nt: TGTGCCAGCAGCTTGCTTTCAGCGAACAATCAGCCCCAGCATTTT
cdr3_aa: CASSLLSANNQPQHF

d_call: TRBD1
clone_size: NA
j_call: TRBJ2-1
v_call: TRBV5-4
cdr3_nt: TGTGCCAGCAGCACCGCCGGGGACAGGGGGGGGAATGAGCAGTTCTTC
cdr3_aa: CASSTAGDRGGNEQFF

d_call: NA
clone_size: NA
j_call: TRBJ1-2
v_call: TRBV7-2
cdr3_nt: TGTGCCAGCAGCGCGCAGGGCCCTAACTATGGCTACACCTTC
cdr3_aa: CASSAQGPNYGYTF

d_call: NA
clone_size: NA
j_call: TRBJ2-3
v_call: TRBV10-3
cdr3_nt: TGTGCCATCAGTGTGGAGGGGCGCACAGATACGCAGTATTTT
cdr3_aa: CAISVEGRTDTQYF

d_call: TRBD1
clone_size: few
j_call: TRBJ1-2
v_call: TRBV5-4
cdr3_nt: TGTGCCAGCAGCCGAGGCACCCAAGGACAGGGGATCTATGGCTACACCTTC
cdr3_aa: CASSRGTQGQGIYGYTF

d_call: TRBD1
clone_size: NA
j_call: TRBJ2-7
v_call: TRBV6-1
cdr3_nt: TGTGCCAGCAGTGTTGACAGGGCCTCCTACGAGCAGTACTTC
cdr3_aa: CASSVDRASYEQYF

d_call: TRBD2
clone_size: NA
j_call: TRBJ2-5
v_call: TRBV4-1
cdr3_nt: TGCGCCAGCAGCCAAGACGAGGTGACTAGCGGGGGCGAGACCCAGTACTTC
cdr3_aa: CASSQDEVTSGGETQYF

d_call: NA
clone_size: NA
j_call: TRBJ2-5
v_call: TRBV5-1
cdr3_nt: TGCGCCAGCAGCTTGCCCGAAGAGACCCAGTACTTC
cdr3_aa: CASSLPEETQYF

d_call: TRBD2
clone_size: NA
j_call: TRBJ2-3
v_call: TRBV15
cdr3_nt: TGTGCCACCCGACCGACATTGCGGGACTACACAGATACGCAGTATTTT
cdr3_aa: CATRPTLRDYTDTQYF

d_call: NA
clone_size: NA
j_call: TRBJ1-2
v_call: TRBV6-1
cdr3_nt: TGTGCCAGCAGTTCGGCGGGGGCGGCGGGTGGCTACACCTTC
cdr3_aa: CASSSAGAAGGYTF

d_call: NA
clone_size: NA
j_call: TRBJ2-7
v_call: TRBV5-1
cdr3_nt: TGCGCCAGCAGCTTGGAAGCGGCCCCCTACGAGCAGTACTTC
cdr3_aa: CASSLEAAPYEQYF

d_call: NA
clone_size: NA
j_call: TRBJ2-3
v_call: TRBV5-1
cdr3_nt: TGCGCCAGCAGCCCGGGTTGGGCGGGACGCACAGATACGCAGTATTTT
cdr3_aa: CASSPGWAGRTDTQYF

d_call: NA
clone_size: NA
j_call: TRBJ1-5
v_call: TRBV19
cdr3_nt: TGTGCCAGTAGTGATCGACAGTCCCAGCATTTT
cdr3_aa: CASSDRQSQHF

d_call: TRBD1
clone_size: NA
j_call: TRBJ2-1
v_call: TRBV13
cdr3_nt: TGTGCCAGCAGCTTCCAGGACAGGGAGCAGTTCTTC
cdr3_aa: CASSFQDREQFF

d_call: NA
clone_size: NA
j_call: TRBJ2-7
v_call: TRBV5-8
cdr3_nt: TGTGCCAGCAGCCAAGTTCTCAGGGCTCCTATATCCTACGAGCAGTACTTC
cdr3_aa: CASSQVLRAPISYEQYF

d_call: NA
clone_size: NA
j_call: TRBJ2-5
v_call: TRBV12-2
cdr3_nt: TGTGCAAGTCGCTCTTTCGGGACTACCAGGGAGACCCAGTACTTC
cdr3_aa: CASRSFGTTRETQYF

d_call: NA
clone_size: NA
j_call: TRBJ2-2
v_call: TRBV15
cdr3_nt: TGTGCCACCAGCAGGGACCTGACAGGTTCAAACACCGGGGAGCTGTTTTTT
cdr3_aa: CATSRDLTGSNTGELFF

d_call: NA
clone_size: NA
j_call: TRBJ1-2
v_call: TRBV7-9
cdr3_nt: TGTGCCAGCAGCCCGGTGGAGGGCTACACCTTC
cdr3_aa: CASSPVEGYTF

d_call: NA
clone_size: once
j_call: TRBJ1-1
v_call: TRBV15
cdr3_nt: TGTGCCACCTCCCGCCCGGGAATGAACACTGAAGCTTTCTTT
cdr3_aa: CATSRPGMNTEAFF

d_call: NA
clone_size: NA
j_call: TRBJ2-7
v_call: TRBV27
cdr3_nt: TGTGCCAGCAGTTGGTCTATGGGGCAGGGCGACTACGAGCAGTACTTC
cdr3_aa: CASSWSMGQGDYEQYF

d_call: NA
clone_size: few
j_call: TRBJ1-2
v_call: TRBV12-5
cdr3_nt: TGTGCTAGTGGTTCGGGGTTTAGCTACACCTTC
cdr3_aa: CASGSGFSYTF

d_call: NA
clone_size: NA
j_call: TRBJ1-1
v_call: TRBV7-6
cdr3_nt: TGTGCCAGCAGCTCTCAACAGGGTATGAACACTGAAGCTTTCTTT
cdr3_aa: CASSSQQGMNTEAFF

d_call: NA
clone_size: NA
j_call: TRBJ2-4
v_call: TRBV5-1
cdr3_nt: TGCGCCAGCAGCCGACCGGACACTATAAACATTCAGTACTTC
cdr3_aa: CASSRPDTINIQYF

d_call: NA
clone_size: NA
j_call: TRBJ1-5
v_call: TRBV25-1
cdr3_nt: TGTGCCAGCAGTCAGGGGCAGGGAAGACCCCAGCATTTT
cdr3_aa: CASSQGQGRPQHF

d_call: NA
clone_size: NA
j_call: TRBJ2-5
v_call: TRBV7-2
cdr3_nt: TGTGCCAGCACGTTGACAGACCAAGAGACCCAGTACTTC
cdr3_aa: CASTLTDQETQYF

d_call: NA
clone_size: medium-sized
j_call: TRBJ2-7
v_call: TRBV6-5
cdr3_nt: TGTGCCAGCAGTCCGCGGGGAGCAGCTGGCCACGAGCAGTACTTC
cdr3_aa: CASSPRGAAGHEQYF

d_call: TRBD1
clone_size: NA
j_call: TRBJ2-2
v_call: TRBV6-1
cdr3_nt: TGTGCCAGCAGTGAAAAGCCAGGGGGCCGCCGTCTCCCCGGGGAGCTGTTTTTT
cdr3_aa: CASSEKPGGRRLPGELFF

d_call: NA
clone_size: once
j_call: TRBJ2-7
v_call: TRBV25-1
cdr3_nt: TGTGCCAGCAGTGAAAGCCCCCAGGGTTCCGAGCAGTACTTC
cdr3_aa: CASSESPQGSEQYF

d_call: NA
clone_size: few
j_call: TRBJ2-2
v_call: TRBV7-9
cdr3_nt: TGTGCCAGCAGCGTCGGGATGGGCGAAAGACGGACCGGGGAGCTGTTTTTT
cdr3_aa: CASSVGMGERRTGELFF

d_call: NA
clone_size: NA
j_call: TRBJ1-6
v_call: TRBV27
cdr3_nt: TGTGCCAGCAGTTTCCAGGGGACGGATTCACCCCTCCACTTT
cdr3_aa: CASSFQGTDSPLHF

d_call: TRBD1
clone_size: NA
j_call: TRBJ2-5
v_call: TRBV7-9
cdr3_nt: TGTGCCAGCAGCTTAGGCCTTGGTGGGGCAGGGGGACAAGAGACCCAGTACTTC
cdr3_aa: CASSLGLGGAGGQETQYF

d_call: TRBD1
clone_size: NA
j_call: TRBJ1-6
v_call: TRBV7-9
cdr3_nt: TGTGCCAGCAGCTCTGCGGGACAGGGTGCGTCACCCCTCCACTTT
cdr3_aa: CASSSAGQGASPLHF

d_call: NA
clone_size: NA
j_call: TRBJ1-3
v_call: TRBV11-2
cdr3_nt: TGTGCCAGCAGCCCCCTAGGACAACGCTCTGGAAACACCATATATTTT
cdr3_aa: CASSPLGQRSGNTIYF